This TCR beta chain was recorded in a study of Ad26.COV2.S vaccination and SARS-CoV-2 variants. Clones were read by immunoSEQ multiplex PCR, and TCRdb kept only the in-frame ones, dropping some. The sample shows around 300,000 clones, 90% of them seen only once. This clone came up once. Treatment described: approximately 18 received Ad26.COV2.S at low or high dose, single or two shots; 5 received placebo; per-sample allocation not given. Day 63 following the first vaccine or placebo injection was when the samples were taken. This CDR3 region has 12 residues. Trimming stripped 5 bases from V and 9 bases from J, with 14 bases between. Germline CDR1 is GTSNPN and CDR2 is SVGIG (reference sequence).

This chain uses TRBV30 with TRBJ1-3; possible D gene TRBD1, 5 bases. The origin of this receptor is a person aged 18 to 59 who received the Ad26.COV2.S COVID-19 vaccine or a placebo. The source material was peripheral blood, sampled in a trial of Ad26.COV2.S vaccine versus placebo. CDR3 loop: CAWGLSGGTIYF. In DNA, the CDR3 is TGTGCCTGGGGACTCAGCGGGGGCACCATATATTTT.